Sequencing of this T cell receptor (beta chain) was carried out in a study of tumor and adjacent non-tumor tissue in lung cancer. Study summary: Samples averaged approximately 4.2 million productive TCRbeta reads each.

The library came from three nested PCR rounds adapted from ARM-PCR protocols. TCRdb fed the multiplex PCR reads into MiXCR, producing one record per CDR3 protein. The sample holds approximately 68,000 distinct CDR3 sequences, around 82% seen once. This sample's RNA came from whole unsorted tissue. The normal lung tissue was taken more than 3 cm from the tumor edge. With respect to this clonotype: The junction and the germline gene differ at one end; a read error may be behind it.

Source material: distant non-tumor lung tissue. The TCR sequence derives from a man aged 60 to 69 with non-small cell lung cancer.

The CDR3 sequence is CASSFVEALVEAFF. The DNA of the CDR3 is TGTGCCAGTAGCTTCGTCGAAGCCCTGGTTGAAGCTTTCTTT. The genes are TRBV7-9 and TRBJ1-1; D is unresolved. This CDR3 has 14 residues. Germline V lookup: CDR1 SEHNR, CDR2 FQNEAQ (reference sequence).